This T cell receptor (beta chain) originates from a study of regulatory dendritic cells for organ transplantation. This CDR3 comprises 17 residues. CDR1 is LNHDA, CDR2 SQIVND, per germline (reference sequence). Germline trimming cut 1 base from V and 2 bases from J; bases unmatched to any gene: 10. General study points: Memory CD8+ clonal expansion seemed more limited with regulatory than mature dendritic cells. Memory T cells were less diverse than naive, with memory CD8+ most oligoclonal.

Measured with immunoSEQ multiplex PCR; TCRdb has only the in-frame clones, and not every one. The sample holds approximately 19,000 clones, 60% to 80% seen once. Notes on this clone: Its antigen is unknown.

The TCR originated in a human donor in good health. Sequenced: memory CD4+ T cells from blood. Subset given: CD45RO+ memory T cells. The V call is TRBV19, the J call TRBJ2-7; 8 bases agree with TRBD2. The CDR3 nucleotides are TGTGCCAGTAGTATAGGGTTTACCGGGACTAGACCCTACGAGCAGTACTTC. It translates to CASSIGFTGTRPYEQYF.